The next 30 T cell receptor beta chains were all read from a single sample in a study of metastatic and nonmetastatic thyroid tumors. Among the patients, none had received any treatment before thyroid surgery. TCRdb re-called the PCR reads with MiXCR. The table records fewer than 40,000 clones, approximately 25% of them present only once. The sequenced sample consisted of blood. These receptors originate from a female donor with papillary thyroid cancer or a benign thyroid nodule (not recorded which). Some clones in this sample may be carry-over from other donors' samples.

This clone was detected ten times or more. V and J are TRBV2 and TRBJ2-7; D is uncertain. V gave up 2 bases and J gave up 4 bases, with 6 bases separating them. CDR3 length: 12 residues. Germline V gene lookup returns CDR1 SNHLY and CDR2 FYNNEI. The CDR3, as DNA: TGTGCCAGCAGTGAAATTGGGTACGAGCAGTACTTC. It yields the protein CASSEIGYEQYF.

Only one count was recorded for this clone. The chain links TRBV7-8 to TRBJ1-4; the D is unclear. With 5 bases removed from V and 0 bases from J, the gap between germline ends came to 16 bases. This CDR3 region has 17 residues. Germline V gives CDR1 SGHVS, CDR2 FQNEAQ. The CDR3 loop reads CASSRLAWPPTNEKLFF. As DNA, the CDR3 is TGTGCCAGCAGCCGACTGGCGTGGCCTCCAACTAATGAAAAACTGTTTTTT.

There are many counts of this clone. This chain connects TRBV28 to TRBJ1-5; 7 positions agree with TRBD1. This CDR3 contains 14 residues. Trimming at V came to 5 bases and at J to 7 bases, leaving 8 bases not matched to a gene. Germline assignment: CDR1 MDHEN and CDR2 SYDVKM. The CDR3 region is CASSVPGQRQPQHF. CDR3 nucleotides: TGTGCCAGCAGTGTGCCGGGACAGAGGCAGCCCCAGCATTTT.

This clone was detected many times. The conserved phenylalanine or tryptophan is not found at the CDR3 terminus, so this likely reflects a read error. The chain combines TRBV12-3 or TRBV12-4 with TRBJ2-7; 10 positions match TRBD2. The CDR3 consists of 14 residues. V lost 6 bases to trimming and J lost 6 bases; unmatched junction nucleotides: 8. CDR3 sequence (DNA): TGTGCCAGCAGGAAGGGACTAGCGTCTCCCGAGCAGTACCTC. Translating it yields CASRKGLASPEQYL.

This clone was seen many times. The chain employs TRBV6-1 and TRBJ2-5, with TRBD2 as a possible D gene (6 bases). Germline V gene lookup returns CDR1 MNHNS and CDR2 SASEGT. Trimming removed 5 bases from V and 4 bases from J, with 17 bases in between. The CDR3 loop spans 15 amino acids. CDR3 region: CASSLRGREVETQYF. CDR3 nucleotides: TGTGCCAGCAGTCTTAGGGGCAGGGAGGTAGAGACCCAGTACTTC.

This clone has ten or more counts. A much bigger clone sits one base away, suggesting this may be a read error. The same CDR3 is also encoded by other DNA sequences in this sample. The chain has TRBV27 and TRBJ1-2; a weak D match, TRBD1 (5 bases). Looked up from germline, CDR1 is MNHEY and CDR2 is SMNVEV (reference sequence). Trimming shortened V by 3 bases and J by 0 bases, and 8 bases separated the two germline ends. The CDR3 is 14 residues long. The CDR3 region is CASSLGVSNYGYTF. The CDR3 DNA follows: TGTGCCAGCAGTTTGGGGGTTTCTAACTATGGCTACACCTTC.

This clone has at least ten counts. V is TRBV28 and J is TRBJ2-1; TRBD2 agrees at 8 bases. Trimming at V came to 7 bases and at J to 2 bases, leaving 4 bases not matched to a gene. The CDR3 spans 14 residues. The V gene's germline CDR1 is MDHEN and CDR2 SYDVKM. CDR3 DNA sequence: TGTGCCAGCACCCGGGGGGGACCCTACAATGAGCAGTTCTTC. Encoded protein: CASTRGGPYNEQFF. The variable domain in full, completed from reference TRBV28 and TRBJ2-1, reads DVKVTQSSRYLVKRTGEKVFLECVQDMDHENMFWYRQDPGLGLRLIYFSYDVKMKEKGDIPEGYSVSREKKERFSLILESASTNQTSMYLCASTRGGPYNEQFFGPGTRLTVL.

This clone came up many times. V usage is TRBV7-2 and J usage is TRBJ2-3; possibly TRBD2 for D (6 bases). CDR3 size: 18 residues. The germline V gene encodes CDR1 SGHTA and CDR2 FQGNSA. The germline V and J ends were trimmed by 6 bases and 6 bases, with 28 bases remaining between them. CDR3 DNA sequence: TGTGCCAGCAGGTTTACCCGGGGGTGGGAGCTGGCGGGGGATACGCAGTATTTT. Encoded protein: CASRFTRGWELAGDTQYF.

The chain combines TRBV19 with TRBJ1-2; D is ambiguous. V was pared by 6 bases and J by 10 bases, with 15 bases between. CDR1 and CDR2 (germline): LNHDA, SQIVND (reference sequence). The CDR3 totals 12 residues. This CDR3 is CASRHQPWDYTF. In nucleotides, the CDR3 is TGTGCCAGTAGACATCAACCATGGGACTACACCTTC.

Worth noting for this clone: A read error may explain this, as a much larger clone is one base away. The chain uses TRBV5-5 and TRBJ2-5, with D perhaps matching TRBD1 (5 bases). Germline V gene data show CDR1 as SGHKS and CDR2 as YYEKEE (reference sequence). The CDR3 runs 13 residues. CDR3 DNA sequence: TGTGCCGGCAGCTCCAGGGTCGGGGAGACCCAGTACTTC. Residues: CAGSSRVGETQYF.

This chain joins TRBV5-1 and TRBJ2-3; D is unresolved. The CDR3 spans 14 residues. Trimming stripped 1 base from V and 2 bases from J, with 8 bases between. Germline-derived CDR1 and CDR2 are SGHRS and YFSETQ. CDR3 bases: TGCGCCAGCAGCTTGCTGATCCACACAGATACGCAGTATTTT. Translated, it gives CASSLLIHTDTQYF.

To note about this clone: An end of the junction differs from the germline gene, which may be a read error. CDR3 residues: CASSLTRWNNEAFF. DNA for the CDR3: TGTGCCAGCAGCTTAACTCGGTGGAACAATGAAGCTTTCTTT. The chain employs TRBV7-3 and TRBJ1-1; no clear D. The CDR3 covers 14 residues. In germline, CDR1 is SGHTA, CDR2 FQGTGA.

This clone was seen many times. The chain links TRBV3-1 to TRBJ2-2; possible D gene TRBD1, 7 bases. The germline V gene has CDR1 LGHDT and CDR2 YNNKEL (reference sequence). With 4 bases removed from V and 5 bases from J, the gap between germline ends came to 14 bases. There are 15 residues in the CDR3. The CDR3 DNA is TGTGCCAGCAGCCGAACGACAGGGAGGACCGGGGAGCTGTTTTTT. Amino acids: CASSRTTGRTGELFF.

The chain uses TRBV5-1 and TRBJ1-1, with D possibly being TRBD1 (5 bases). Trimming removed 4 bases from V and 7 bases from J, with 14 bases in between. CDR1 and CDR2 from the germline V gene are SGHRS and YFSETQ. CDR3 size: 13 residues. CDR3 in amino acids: CASSLRRQGEAFF. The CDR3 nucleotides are TGCGCCAGCAGCCTTCGCAGGCAGGGTGAAGCTTTCTTT.

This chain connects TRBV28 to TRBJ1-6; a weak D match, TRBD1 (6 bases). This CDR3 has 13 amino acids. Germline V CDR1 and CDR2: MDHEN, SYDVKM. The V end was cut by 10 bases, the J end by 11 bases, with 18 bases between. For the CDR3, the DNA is TGTGCCATCAGCTGGACAGCCGAAGCACCCCTCCACTTT. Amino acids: CAISWTAEAPLHF.

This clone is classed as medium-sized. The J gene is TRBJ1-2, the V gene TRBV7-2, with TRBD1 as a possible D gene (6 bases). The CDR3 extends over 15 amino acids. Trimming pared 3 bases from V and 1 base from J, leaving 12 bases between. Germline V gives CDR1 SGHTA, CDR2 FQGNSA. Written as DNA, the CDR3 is TGTGCCAGCAGCTTGACAGGAAACTTTAACTATGGCTACACCTTC. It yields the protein CASSLTGNFNYGYTF.

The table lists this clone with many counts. In nucleotides, the CDR3 is TGTGCCAGCTCACCAGGTAGCGGCACCTACAATGAGCAGTTCTTC. Translated, it gives CASSPGSGTYNEQFF. This sequence joins TRBV18 and TRBJ2-1; tentative D call: TRBD2 (6 bases). Germline V lookup: CDR1 KGHSH, CDR2 LQKENI. This CDR3 contains 15 residues. Trimming shortened V by 2 bases and J by 2 bases, and 10 bases separated the two germline ends.

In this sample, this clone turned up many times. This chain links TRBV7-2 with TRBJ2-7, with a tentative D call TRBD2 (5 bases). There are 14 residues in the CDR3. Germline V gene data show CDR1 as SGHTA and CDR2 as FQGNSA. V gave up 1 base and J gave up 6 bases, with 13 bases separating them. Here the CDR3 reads CASSLDGNSFEQYF. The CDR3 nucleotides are TGTGCCAGCAGCTTAGACGGGAATAGTTTCGAGCAGTACTTC.

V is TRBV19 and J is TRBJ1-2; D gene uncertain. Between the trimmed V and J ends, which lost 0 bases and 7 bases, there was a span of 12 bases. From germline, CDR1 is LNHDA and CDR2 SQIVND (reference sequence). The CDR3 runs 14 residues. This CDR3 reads CASSIEYAAGGYTF. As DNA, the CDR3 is TGTGCCAGTAGTATAGAGTACGCGGCAGGTGGCTACACCTTC.

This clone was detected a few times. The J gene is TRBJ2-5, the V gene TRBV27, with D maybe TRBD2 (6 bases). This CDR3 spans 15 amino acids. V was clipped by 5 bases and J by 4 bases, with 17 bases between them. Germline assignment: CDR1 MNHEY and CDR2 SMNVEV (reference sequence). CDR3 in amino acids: CASSQDTGGRETQYF. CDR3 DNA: TGTGCCAGCAGTCAGGACACCGGGGGACGAGAGACCCAGTACTTC.

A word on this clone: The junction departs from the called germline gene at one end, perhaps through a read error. CDR3 residues: CATAGSRNAKLFF. For the CDR3, the DNA is TGTGCAACTGCGGGATCGCGTAATGCAAAACTGTTTTTT. The V gene is TRBV11-1, the J gene TRBJ1-4; D unresolved. The CDR3 has 13 amino acids. The germline V gene has CDR1 SGHAT and CDR2 FQDESV (reference sequence).

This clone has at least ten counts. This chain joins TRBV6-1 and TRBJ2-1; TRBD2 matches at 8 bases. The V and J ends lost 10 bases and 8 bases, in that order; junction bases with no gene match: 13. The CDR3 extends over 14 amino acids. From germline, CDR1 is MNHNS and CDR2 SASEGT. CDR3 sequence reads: CATRGGIRGDEQFF. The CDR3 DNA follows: TGTGCCACCCGGGGGGGGATACGGGGGGATGAGCAGTTCTTC.

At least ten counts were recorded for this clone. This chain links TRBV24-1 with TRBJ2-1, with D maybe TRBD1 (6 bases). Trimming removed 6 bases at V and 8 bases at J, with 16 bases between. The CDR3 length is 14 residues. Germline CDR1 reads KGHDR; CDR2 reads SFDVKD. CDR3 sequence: CATSRAGATDEQFF. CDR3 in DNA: TGTGCCACCAGTAGGGCAGGGGCGACCGATGAGCAGTTCTTC.

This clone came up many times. The CDR3 sequence is CSASRDRMYEQYF. CDR3 in DNA: TGCAGTGCTAGTCGGGACAGGATGTACGAGCAGTACTTC. The chain recombines TRBV20-1 with TRBJ2-7; 8 positions agree with TRBD1. The CDR3 extends over 13 amino acids. From germline, CDR1 is DFQATT and CDR2 SNEGSKA (reference sequence). The V segment lost 3 bases and the J segment 4 bases; nucleotides outside the gene matches: 5.

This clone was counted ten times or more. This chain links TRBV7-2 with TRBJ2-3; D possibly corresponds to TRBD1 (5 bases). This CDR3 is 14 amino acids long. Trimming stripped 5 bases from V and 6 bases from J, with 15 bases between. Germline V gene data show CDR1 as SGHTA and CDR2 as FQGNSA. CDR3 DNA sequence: TGTGCCAGCAGCCTTAGACAGACACGGGATACGCAGTATTTT. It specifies CASSLRQTRDTQYF.

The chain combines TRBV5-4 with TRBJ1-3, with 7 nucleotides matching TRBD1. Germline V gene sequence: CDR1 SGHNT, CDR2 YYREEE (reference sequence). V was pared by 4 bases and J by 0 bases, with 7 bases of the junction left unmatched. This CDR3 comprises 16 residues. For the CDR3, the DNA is TGTGCCAGCAGCAGGGACAGACTGAGCTCTGGAAACACCATATATTTT. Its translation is CASSRDRLSSGNTIYF.

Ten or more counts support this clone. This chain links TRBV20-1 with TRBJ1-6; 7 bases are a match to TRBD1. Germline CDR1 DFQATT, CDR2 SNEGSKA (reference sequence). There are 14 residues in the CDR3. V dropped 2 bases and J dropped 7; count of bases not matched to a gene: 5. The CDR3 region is CSARKQGNNSPLHF. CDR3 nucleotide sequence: TGCAGTGCTAGAAAACAGGGGAACAATTCACCCCTCCACTTT.

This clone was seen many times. The CDR3 is CASSLTSGLREQYF. The CDR3, as DNA: TGTGCCAGCAGCTTGACTAGCGGCTTGAGGGAGCAGTACTTC. This rearrangement joins TRBV5-8 to TRBJ2-7, with 8 nucleotides matching TRBD2. The germline V gene has CDR1 SGHTS and CDR2 YDEGEE. The CDR3 is 14 amino acids. V dropped 1 base and J dropped 7; count of bases not matched to a gene: 7.

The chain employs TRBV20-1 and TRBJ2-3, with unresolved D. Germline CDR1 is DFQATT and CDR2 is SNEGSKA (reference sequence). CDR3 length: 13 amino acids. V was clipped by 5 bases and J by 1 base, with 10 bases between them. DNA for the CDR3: TGCAGTGCTCCCTTGTTGGGCACAGATACGCAGTATTTT. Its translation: CSAPLLGTDTQYF.

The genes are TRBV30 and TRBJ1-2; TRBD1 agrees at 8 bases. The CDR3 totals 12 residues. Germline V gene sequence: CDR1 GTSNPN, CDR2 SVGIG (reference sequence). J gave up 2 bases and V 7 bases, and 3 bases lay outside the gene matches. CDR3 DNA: TGTGCCTCTAGACAGGGGAACTATGGCTACACCTTC. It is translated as CASRQGNYGYTF. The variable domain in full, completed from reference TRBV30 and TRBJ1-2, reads SQTIHQWPATLVQPVGSPLSLECTVEGTSNPNLYWYRQAAGRGLQLLFYSVGIGQISSEVPQNLSASRPQDRQFILSSKKLLLSDSGFYLCASRQGNYGYTFGSGTRLTVV.